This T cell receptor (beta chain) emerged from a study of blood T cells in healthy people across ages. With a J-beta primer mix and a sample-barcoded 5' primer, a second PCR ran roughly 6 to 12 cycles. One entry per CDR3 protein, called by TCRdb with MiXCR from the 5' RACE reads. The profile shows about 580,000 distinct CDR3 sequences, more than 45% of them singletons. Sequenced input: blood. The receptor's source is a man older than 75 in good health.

CDR3 nucleotide sequence: TGCAGTGCTAGAGATGAACTAGCGGGAGTCGACGAGCAGTACTTC. Its translation is CSARDELAGVDEQYF. The chain is built from TRBV20-1 and TRBJ2-5, with TRBD2 matching over 11 bases. The end of the DNA fits TRBJ2-7 better, so the J call may be wrong. This CDR3 spans 15 amino acids. CDR1 is DFQATT and CDR2 is SNEGSKA in the germline V gene (reference sequence).